Listed below are T cell receptor beta chains from one sample, sequenced in a study of blood T cells in healthy people across ages. TCRdb fed the 5' RACE reads into MiXCR, producing one record per CDR3 protein. The repertoire holds roughly 1.6 million distinct CDR3 sequences, around 35% seen once, with over 9% in the top ten. Sequencing was performed on blood. The receptors originated from a woman in her 30s in good health. CDR3s include the opening cysteine and the closing phenylalanine or tryptophan. The D gene is left open where the match is weak. Size is omitted from some rows. Given values are once, few, many or a class for expanded clones.

cdr3_nt	cdr3_aa	d_call	clone_size	v_call	j_call
TGCAGTGCAACGACTAGCGGGAGATGGGAGACCCAGTACTTC	CSATTSGRWETQYF	TRBD2	few	TRBV20-1	TRBJ2-5
TGCAGCGTGAGAGGACGGGGCTATGGCTACACCTTC	CSVRGRGYGYTF	NA	NA	TRBV29-1	TRBJ1-2
TGCAGCGTCCAAGGACATCTAGGGACCGGGGAGCTGTTTTTT	CSVQGHLGTGELFF	NA	NA	TRBV29-1	TRBJ2-2
TGTGCCAGCAGTAGACGGAGGGCCTCCCCCTACGAGCAGTACTTC	CASSRRRASPYEQYF	NA	NA	TRBV27	TRBJ2-7
TGCAGTGCTATAGTTAGCACAGATACGCAGTATTTT	CSAIVSTDTQYF	NA	NA	TRBV20-1	TRBJ2-3
TGTGCCAGCAGTAGGGCTAGTCAGGTGCCAGATACGCAGTATTTT	CASSRASQVPDTQYF	NA	few	TRBV2	TRBJ2-3
TGTGCCATCAGTGACCTGGGACAGGGGGCGCGGGGCTACACCTTC	CAISDLGQGARGYTF	TRBD1	NA	TRBV10-3	TRBJ1-2
TGTGCCAGCAGCTCATCCGGGACAGGGATGGAGACCCAGTACTTC	CASSSSGTGMETQYF	TRBD1	NA	TRBV5-5	TRBJ2-5
TGTGCCAGCAGTTCCCTATTCGGAGGACTCTACGAGCAGTACTTC	CASSSLFGGLYEQYF	NA	few	TRBV27	TRBJ2-7
TGTGCCAGCAGCTTAGAGTCGGACTCTTCCTACGAGCAGTACTTC	CASSLESDSSYEQYF	NA	NA	TRBV11-3	TRBJ2-7
TGCAGCTTGGGCGGTCTGTCGGCTGAAGCTTTCTTT	CSLGGLSAEAFF	NA	NA	TRBV20-1	TRBJ1-1
TGCGCCAGCAGCTCATATGGAGAGCGGGAGGGAGCCGGGGCCAACGTCCTGACTTTC	CASSSYGEREGAGANVLTF	TRBD2	few	TRBV5-1	TRBJ2-6
TGCAGTGCTAGCGAAAATAATCAGCCCCAGCATTTT	CSASENNQPQHF	NA	NA	TRBV20-1	TRBJ1-5
TGTGCCATCAGTGAAACAGGTACCTACGAGCAGTACTTC	CAISETGTYEQYF	NA	many	TRBV10-3	TRBJ2-7
TGTGCCAGCAGCTTAGTAGAGCTAAGAGGGGGGTTCAGTAGCAGGAGCTCCTACAATGAGCAGTTCTTC	CASSLVELRGGFSSRSSYNEQFF	NA	NA	TRBV11-2	TRBJ2-1
TGTGCCAGCAACGACGGGGGAACTGAAGCTTTCTTT	CASNDGGTEAFF	NA	few	TRBV12-3/TRBV12-4	TRBJ1-1
TGTGCCAGCATCCGGGGGACTAGCGGCTACAATGAGCAGTACTTC	CASIRGTSGYNEQYF	TRBD2	NA	TRBV27	TRBJ2-5
TGCAGTGCTAGAGTTCGGGGGGATAATTCACCCCTCCACTTT	CSARVRGDNSPLHF	NA	NA	TRBV20-1	TRBJ1-6
TGTGCCAGCAGGAGGGACAGGGGGAACAATCAGCCCCAGCATTTT	CASRRDRGNNQPQHF	TRBD1	NA	TRBV2	TRBJ1-5
TGTGCCGTCAGTGAGATAGGGGGCGCTGCCTATGGCTACACCTTC	CAVSEIGGAAYGYTF	TRBD1	NA	TRBV10-3	TRBJ1-2
TGTGCCACGGAAGAAGGACATGACAATGAGCAGTTCTTC	CATEEGHDNEQFF	NA	NA	TRBV15	TRBJ2-1
TGTGCCAGCAGCTCCCCCAGTGGGCCAGACGAGCAGTACTTC	CASSSPSGPDEQYF	NA	NA	TRBV7-9	TRBJ2-7
TGTGCCGCAGCAGGAACGTTTTCTGGGGCCAACGTCCTGACTTTC	CAAAGTFSGANVLTF	NA	few	TRBV6-5	TRBJ2-6
TGCGCCAGCATGATTACGGAGCACCCGGGTACCGGGGAGCTGTTTTTT	CASMITEHPGTGELFF	NA	NA	TRBV5-1	TRBJ2-2
TGTGCCAGCAGCTTAGTAGGAGGGGCGGGAGGCCGCGCTTACGAGCAGTACTTC	CASSLVGGAGGRAYEQYF	TRBD2	few	TRBV7-2	TRBJ2-7
TGCGCCAGCAGCCAAGATGGGGGAGCCCACAATGAGCAGTTCTTC	CASSQDGGAHNEQFF	NA	few	TRBV4-1	TRBJ2-1
TGTGCCAGCAGTTACAGGGCAGGAGGCACTGAAGCTTTCTTT	CASSYRAGGTEAFF	NA	NA	TRBV6-5	TRBJ1-1
TGTGCCATCAGCCTGGGACTAGCAGTCTACAATGAGCAGTTCTTC	CAISLGLAVYNEQFF	TRBD2	many	TRBV10-3	TRBJ2-1
TGTGCCAGCAACCCGGACATGGGGGCCAACTATGGCTACACCTTC	CASNPDMGANYGYTF	NA	few	TRBV6-4	TRBJ1-2
TGTGCCAGCAGTGAAAAGGGGGGAGAGACCCAGTACTTC	CASSEKGGETQYF	NA	many	TRBV6-4	TRBJ2-5
TGTGCCAGTGAAAGTGGTACTAGCGGGCCTCAAGAGACCCAGTACTTC	CASESGTSGPQETQYF	TRBD2	many	TRBV7-9	TRBJ2-5
TGCAGTGGGGCTAACTATGGCTACACCTTC	CSGANYGYTF	NA	NA	TRBV20-1	TRBJ1-2
TGTGCCAGCTCACCATGGGCAGGGCCGAACACCGGGGAGCTGTTTTTT	CASSPWAGPNTGELFF	NA	NA	TRBV18	TRBJ2-2
TGCGCCAGCAGCTCCGGGGGGGCTGGAGAGCAGTACTTC	CASSSGGAGEQYF	TRBD2	many	TRBV5-1	TRBJ2-7
TGTGCCAGCAGCTGGACAGGAACTTTGAACACTGAAGCTTTCTTT	CASSWTGTLNTEAFF	TRBD1	NA	TRBV6-1	TRBJ1-1
TGTGCCAGCAGTCCCACCTTAGCGGGAGGAAACTACGAGCAGTACTTC	CASSPTLAGGNYEQYF	TRBD2	NA	TRBV6-2/TRBV6-3	TRBJ2-7
TGTGCCAGCTCACCATCTCAGGGAGGCACTGAAGCTTTCTTT	CASSPSQGGTEAFF	NA	NA	TRBV18	TRBJ1-1
TGTGCCAGCAGCTTACTCCGAGCAGATACGCAGTATTTT	CASSLLRADTQYF	NA	many	TRBV7-9	TRBJ2-3
TGTGCCAGCAGCTTAACTGCTAGCGGAGCAATCCCCACTAGCACAGATACGCAGTATTTT	CASSLTASGAIPTSTDTQYF	TRBD2	few	TRBV7-3	TRBJ2-3
TGTGCCAGCAGCTTAGAGGTCCAGCGGGGGGCCGTAGAGACCCAGTACTTC	CASSLEVQRGAVETQYF	TRBD2	few	TRBV11-2	TRBJ2-5
TGCGCCAGCAGCCAGCCAGGGATGAGCTCCTACGAGCAGGACTTC	CASSQPGMSSYEQDF	NA	NA	TRBV4-1	TRBJ2-7
TGTGCCAGCAGTTTAGGGCAGGGCTGGGCTAACTATGGCTACACCTTC	CASSLGQGWANYGYTF	NA	few	TRBV27	TRBJ1-2
TGCGCCAGCAGCCAAGTCGTCTCCTACGAGCAGTACTTC	CASSQVVSYEQYF	NA	many	TRBV4-1	TRBJ2-7
TGCAGTGCTAGTCAGCGTGGACTAGCCCTAGTTCTGGAGGCCCAGTACTTC	CSASQRGLALVLEAQYF	TRBD2	few	TRBV20-1	TRBJ2-5
TGTGCCATCCAGGTGACTAGCGGGAGTTACAATGAGCAGTTCTTC	CAIQVTSGSYNEQFF	TRBD2	NA	TRBV10-3	TRBJ2-1
TGTGCCAGCAGCTTGGGACTAGAACTCTACGAGCAGTACTTC	CASSLGLELYEQYF	TRBD2	NA	TRBV2	TRBJ2-7
TGTGCCAGCAGCGTAGGAAGTAGCGGGAGAGATGAGCAGTTCTTC	CASSVGSSGRDEQFF	TRBD2	few	TRBV9	TRBJ2-1
TGCAGTGCTAGTTCTTTTAGCGGAGACGGAGAGACCCAGTACTTC	CSASSFSGDGETQYF	NA	NA	TRBV20-1	TRBJ2-5
TGCAGTGCTAGGGAGGGGACCGCCAACGAGCAGTACTTC	CSAREGTANEQYF	NA	many	TRBV20-1	TRBJ2-7
TGCAGTGCTCAGGGGGAAGCGGGAGTATACAATGAGCAGTTCTTC	CSAQGEAGVYNEQFF	NA	many	TRBV20-1	TRBJ2-1
TGTGCCAGCAAGACTCCGGGACAGGGCATCTATGGCTACACCTTC	CASKTPGQGIYGYTF	TRBD1	NA	TRBV5-6	TRBJ1-2
TGCAGTGCTAGAGACAACAGGGAGAGGGACGAGCAGTACTTC	CSARDNRERDEQYF	NA	many	TRBV20-1	TRBJ2-7
TGTGCCAGCGGGGAATACAGGGAAAATGAGCAGTTCTTC	CASGEYRENEQFF	NA	NA	TRBV2	TRBJ2-1
TGTGCCAGCACGGACAGGGGCGGGAATCAGCCCCAGCATTTT	CASTDRGGNQPQHF	TRBD1	NA	TRBV6-1	TRBJ1-5
TGTGCCAGCAGACCTGACAGGGGCACTGAAGCTTTCTTT	CASRPDRGTEAFF	TRBD1	few	TRBV7-9	TRBJ1-1
TGCAGTGTCACTTGGGGCAATGCAGATGGCTACACCTTC	CSVTWGNADGYTF	NA	NA	TRBV20-1	TRBJ1-2